The entry below gives a single T cell receptor (beta chain) sequence along with its context. Its antigen is unknown. One end of the junction does not line up with germline, which may come from a read error. This sample stems from a study of shared clonotypes between healthy human individuals. Study-wide results and limits: Estimated clonotype richness was generally higher in naive than memory subsets.

Repertoires were generated with immunoSEQ multiplex PCR, while TCRdb's copy carries only in-frame clones and drops some. The table records about 230,000 clones, approximately 70% of them present only once. The CDR3 length is 13 residues. Germline V gene lookup returns CDR1 SSHAT and CDR2 FNYEAQ (reference sequence). The chain combines TRBV7-7 with TRBJ1-1, with a tentative D call TRBD1 (6 bases). Sequenced: memory CD4+ T cells sorted from blood. Regarding subset: CD45RA-negative fraction. The TCR comes from a man aged 30 to 39 in good health. The chain's CDR3 is CASSLEGGTEAFF. The CDR3 DNA follows: TGTGCTAGCAGCTTAGAAGGGGGTACTGAAGCTTTCTTT.